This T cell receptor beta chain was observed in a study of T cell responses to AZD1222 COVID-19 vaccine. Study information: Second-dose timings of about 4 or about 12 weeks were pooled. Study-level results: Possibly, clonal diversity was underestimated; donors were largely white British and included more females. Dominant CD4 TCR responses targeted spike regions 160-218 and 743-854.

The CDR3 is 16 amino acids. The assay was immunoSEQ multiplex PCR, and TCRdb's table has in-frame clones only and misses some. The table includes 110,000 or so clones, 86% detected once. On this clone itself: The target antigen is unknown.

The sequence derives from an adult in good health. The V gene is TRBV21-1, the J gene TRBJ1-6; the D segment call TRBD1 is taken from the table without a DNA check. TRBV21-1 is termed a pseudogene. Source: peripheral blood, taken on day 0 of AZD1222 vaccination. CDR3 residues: CASSKIGHPNNSPLHF. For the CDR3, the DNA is TGTGCCAGCAGCAAAATCGGACATCCTAATAATTCACCCCTCCACTTT.